This record covers a single T cell receptor (beta chain). Its antigen remains unidentified. V shed 2 bases and J shed 1 base, with 14 bases lying between them. From germline, CDR1 is LNHDA and CDR2 SQIVND (reference sequence). This CDR3 region has 16 residues. The data were obtained in a study of T cell responses to AZD1222 COVID-19 vaccine. TCRdb keeps only in-frame clones here, not all; method: immunoSEQ multiplex PCR. The sample includes 100,000 to 150,000 clones, roughly nine tenths seen only once; the top ten take over 5%. Study-wide points: Researchers took repertoire samples only after the peak T cell response had come.

The gene calls are TRBV19 and TRBJ1-1, with D possibly being TRBD1 (5 bases). The clonotype was recovered from an adult in good health. The specimen comprised peripheral blood, sampled on day 0 of AZD1222 vaccination. The DNA of the CDR3 is TGTGCCAGTAGTATAATTGGGGGGACTGCGAACACTGAAGCTTTCTTT. This sequence encodes CASSIIGGTANTEAFF.